Listed below are T cell receptor beta chains from one sample, sequenced in a study of shared clonotypes between healthy human individuals. Using immunoSEQ multiplex PCR, the repertoire was profiled, and TCRdb retains in-frame clones only, with some absent. The sample lists around 550,000 clones; approximately 95% were seen once. Sequencing was carried out using naive CD8+ T cells sorted from blood. All receptors come from a woman aged 25 to 39 in good health. Both conserved end residues are trimmed from each CDR3.

v_call	j_call	cdr3_aa
TRBV27	TRBJ2-1	ASSSRGGFDEQF
TRBV7-8	TRBJ2-7	ASSLLAAANEQY
TRBV11-2	TRBJ2-7	ASSFLTDEQY
TRBV19	TRBJ2-7	ASSMWQGDNEQY
TRBV27	TRBJ2-7	ASRDRGTYEQY
TRBV2	TRBJ2-7	ASSEALGGTYEQY
TRBV28	TRBJ1-3	ASSLGGLGNTIY
TRBV2	TRBJ1-2	ASSEATNYGYT
TRBV27	TRBJ2-7	ASSSIDRLSYEQY
TRBV19	TRBJ1-1	ASSSGTELNTEAF
TRBV6-5	TRBJ2-1	ASSYTDRNEQF